The TCR beta chain described here comes from a study of cytomegalovirus exposure and HLA in healthy donors. Study as a whole: Genotyping of more than 300 donors showed that 65% to 90% belonged to the Caucasian-associated ancestry cluster.

V was pared by 5 bases and J by 0 bases, with 4 bases of the junction left unmatched. The CDR3 is made up of 14 amino acids. The germline gives CDR1 MDHEN, CDR2 SYDVKM. PCR amplification relied on 60 Vbeta primers (plus 13 Jbeta primers). Some clones are missing from TCRdb's copy, which holds only in-frame ones; the method was immunoSEQ multiplex PCR. The sample carries 90,000 to 140,000 clones, around four fifths recorded once. The receptor's source is a woman aged 40 to 55 in good health and CMV-seropositive. Sequencing input: PBMCs. The rearrangement uses TRBV28 and TRBJ2-7; TRBD2 agrees at 7 bases. The CDR3 DNA sequence: TGTGCCAGCAGTATAGCGGGTACCTCCTACGAGCAGTACTTC. Translation gives CASSIAGTSYEQYF.